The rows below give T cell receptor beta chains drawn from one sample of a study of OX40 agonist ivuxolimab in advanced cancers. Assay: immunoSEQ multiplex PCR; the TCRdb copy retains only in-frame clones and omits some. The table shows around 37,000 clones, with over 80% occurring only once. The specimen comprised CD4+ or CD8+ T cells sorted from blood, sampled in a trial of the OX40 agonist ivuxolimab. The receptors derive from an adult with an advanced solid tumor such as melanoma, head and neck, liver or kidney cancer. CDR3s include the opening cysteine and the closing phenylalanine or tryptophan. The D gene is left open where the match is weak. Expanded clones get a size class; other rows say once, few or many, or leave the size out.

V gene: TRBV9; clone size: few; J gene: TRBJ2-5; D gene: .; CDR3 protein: CASSATGSPGETQYF; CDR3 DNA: TGTGCCAGCAGCGCAACCGGGTCCCCCGGGGAGACCCAGTACTTC
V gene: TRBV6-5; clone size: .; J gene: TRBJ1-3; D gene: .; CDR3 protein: CASSYSARVSGNTIYF; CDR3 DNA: TGTGCCAGCAGTTACAGCGCAAGGGTCTCTGGAAACACCATATATTTT
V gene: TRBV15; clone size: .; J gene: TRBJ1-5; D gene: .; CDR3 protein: CATSRVGGEGQPQHF; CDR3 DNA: TGTGCCACCAGCAGAGTTGGCGGTGAGGGTCAGCCCCAGCATTTT
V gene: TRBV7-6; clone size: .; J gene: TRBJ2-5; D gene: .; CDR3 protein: CASSLQETQYF; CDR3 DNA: TGTGCCAGCAGCTTGCAAGAGACCCAGTACTTC
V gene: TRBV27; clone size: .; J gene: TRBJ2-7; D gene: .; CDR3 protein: CASTPGGQWYF; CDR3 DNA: TGTGCCAGCACCCCCGGGGGACAGTGGTACTTC
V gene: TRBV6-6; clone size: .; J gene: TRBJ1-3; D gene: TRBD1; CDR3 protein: CASSPPGGSGNTIYF; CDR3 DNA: TGTGCCAGCAGCCCTCCAGGGGGCAGTGGAAACACCATATATTTT
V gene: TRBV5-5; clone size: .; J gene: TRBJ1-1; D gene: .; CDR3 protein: CASSLMGTMNTEAFF; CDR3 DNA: TGTGCCAGCAGCTTGATGGGGACAATGAACACTGAAGCTTTCTTT
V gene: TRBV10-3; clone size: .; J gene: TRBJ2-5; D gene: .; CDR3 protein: CAISQPGPGRETQYF; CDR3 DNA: TGTGCCATCAGTCAACCGGGACCCGGCAGGGAGACCCAGTACTTC
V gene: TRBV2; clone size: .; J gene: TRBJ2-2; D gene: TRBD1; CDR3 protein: CASREGRQGNTGELFF; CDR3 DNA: TGTGCCAGCAGGGAAGGTAGACAGGGGAACACCGGGGAGCTGTTTTTT
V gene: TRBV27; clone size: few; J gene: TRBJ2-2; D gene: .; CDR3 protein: CASSLGVGGPTGELFF; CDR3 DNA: TGTGCCAGCAGTTTGGGGGTCGGGGGGCCCACCGGGGAGCTGTTTTTT
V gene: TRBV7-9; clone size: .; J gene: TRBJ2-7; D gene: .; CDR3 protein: CASSQGRDSSYEQYF; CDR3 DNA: TGTGCCAGCAGCCAAGGTCGTGACAGCTCCTACGAGCAGTACTTC
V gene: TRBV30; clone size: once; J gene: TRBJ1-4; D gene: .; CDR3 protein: CAWSRLGQLQPNEKLFF; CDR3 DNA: TGTGCCTGGAGCCGACTGGGACAACTACAACCGAATGAAAAACTGTTTTTT
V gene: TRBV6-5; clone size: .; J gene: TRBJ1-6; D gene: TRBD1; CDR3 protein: CASSGSGQGNSPLHF; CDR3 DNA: TGTGCCAGCAGTGGGTCGGGACAGGGAAATTCACCCCTCCACTTT
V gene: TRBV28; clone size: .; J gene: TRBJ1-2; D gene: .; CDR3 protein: CASIGQNHYGYTF; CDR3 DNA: TGTGCCAGCATCGGACAGAACCACTATGGCTACACCTTC
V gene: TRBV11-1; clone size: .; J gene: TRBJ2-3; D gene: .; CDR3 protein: CASSIGLDSDTDTQYF; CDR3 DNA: TGTGCCAGCAGCATCGGCCTTGATTCGGACACAGATACGCAGTATTTT
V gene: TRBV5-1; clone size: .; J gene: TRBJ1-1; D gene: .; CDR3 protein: CASSFGYDTEAFF; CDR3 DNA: TGCGCCAGCAGCTTTGGGTATGACACTGAAGCTTTCTTT
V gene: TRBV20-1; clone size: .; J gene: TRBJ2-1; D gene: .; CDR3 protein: CSARRNEQFF; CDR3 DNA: TGCAGTGCTAGAAGAAATGAGCAGTTCTTC
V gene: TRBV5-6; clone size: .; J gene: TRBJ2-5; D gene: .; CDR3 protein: CASSFGAEGQETQYF; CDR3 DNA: TGTGCCAGCAGCTTCGGGGCGGAGGGCCAAGAGACCCAGTACTTC